This T cell receptor beta chain is drawn from a study of cytomegalovirus exposure and HLA in healthy donors. The V gene lost 3 bases and the J gene lost 4 bases, with 9 bases spanning the gap. Germline loops: CDR1 LNHNV, CDR2 YYDKDF (reference sequence). CDR3 size: 13 residues. Study results and limitations: As immune exposure information, only CMV serostatus was available. Researchers catalogued some 160 TCR beta chains as cytomegalovirus-associated. As a later analysis showed, a missense DCLRE1C variant was linked to trimming of TCR beta V- and J-genes.

PCR amplification relied on 60 Vbeta primers (plus 13 Jbeta primers). The repertoire was sequenced with immunoSEQ multiplex PCR; TCRdb's copy has only in-frame clones and lacks some. The sample features some 130,000 clones, with 1.5% to 2% in its top ten. A note on this clone: What it binds is unknown.

The sequencing input was PBMCs. The chain carries TRBV15 and TRBJ2-5; D is perhaps TRBD2 (6 bases). The receptor was isolated from a man aged 18 to 29 in good health and CMV-seronegative. The chain's CDR3 is CATSSGGIETQYF. The CDR3 coding sequence is TGTGCCACCAGCAGCGGCGGGATAGAGACCCAGTACTTC.